This T cell receptor (beta chain) was found in a study of T cells in localized non-small cell lung cancer. Clones were sequenced by immunoSEQ multiplex PCR, and TCRdb holds only the in-frame ones, with some missing. This sample carries 800 or so clones, around 30% of them seen once, and the ten largest clones take roughly 13%. About this clone: What it recognizes is unknown.

Study outcomes and limitations: A denser population of T cells in blood accompanied longer overall survival.

Germline V gene lookup returns CDR1 KGHSH and CDR2 LQKENI. This CDR3 has 14 residues. The V and J ends lost 4 bases and 1 base, in that order; junction bases with no gene match: 3. This chain links TRBV18 with TRBJ1-1; 7 nucleotides agree with TRBD1. This clonotype was sampled from a male donor at least 60 years old with stage III lung adenocarcinoma. The input for sequencing was lung tumor tissue, taken before any cancer treatment. CDR3 region: CASSRGTANTEAFF. The CDR3 region has the DNA TGTGCCAGCTCACGGGGGACAGCGAACACTGAAGCTTTCTTT.